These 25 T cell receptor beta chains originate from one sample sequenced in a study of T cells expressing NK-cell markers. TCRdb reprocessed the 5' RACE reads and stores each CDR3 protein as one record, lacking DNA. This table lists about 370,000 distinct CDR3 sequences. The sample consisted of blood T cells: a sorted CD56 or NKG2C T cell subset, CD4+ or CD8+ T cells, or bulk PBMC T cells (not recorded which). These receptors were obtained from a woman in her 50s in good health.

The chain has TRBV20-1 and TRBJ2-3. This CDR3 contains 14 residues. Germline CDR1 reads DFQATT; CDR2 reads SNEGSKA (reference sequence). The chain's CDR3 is CSARDPRISDTQYF.

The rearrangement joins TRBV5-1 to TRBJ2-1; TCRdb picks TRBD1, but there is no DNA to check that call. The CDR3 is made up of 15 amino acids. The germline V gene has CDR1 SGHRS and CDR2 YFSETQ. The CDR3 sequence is CASSLVGQGGNEQFF.

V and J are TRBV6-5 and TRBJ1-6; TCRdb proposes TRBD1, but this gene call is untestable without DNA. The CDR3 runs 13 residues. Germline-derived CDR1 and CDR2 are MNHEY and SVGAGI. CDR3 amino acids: CASSTGVESPLHF.

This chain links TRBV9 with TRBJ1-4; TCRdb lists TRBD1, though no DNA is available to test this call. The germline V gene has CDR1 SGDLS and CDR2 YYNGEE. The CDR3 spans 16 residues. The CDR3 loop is CASSLGRGGTNEKLFF.

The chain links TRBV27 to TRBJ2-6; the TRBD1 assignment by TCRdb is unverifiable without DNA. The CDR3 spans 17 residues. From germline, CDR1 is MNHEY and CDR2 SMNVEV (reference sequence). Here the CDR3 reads CASSTGQGLSGANVLTF.

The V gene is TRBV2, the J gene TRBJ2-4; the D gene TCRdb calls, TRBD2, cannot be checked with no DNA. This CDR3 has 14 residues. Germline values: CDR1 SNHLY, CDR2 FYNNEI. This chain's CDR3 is CASSGLGTSDIQYF.

The CDR3 is CAISDPTGVNEQYF. The J gene is TRBJ2-7, the V gene TRBV10-3; TCRdb proposes TRBD2, but this gene call is untestable without DNA. This CDR3 comprises 14 residues. Germline V lookup: CDR1 ENHRY, CDR2 SYGVKD.

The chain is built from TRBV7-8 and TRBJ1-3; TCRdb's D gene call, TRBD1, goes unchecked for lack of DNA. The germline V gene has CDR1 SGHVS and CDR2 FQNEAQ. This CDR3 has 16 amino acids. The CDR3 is CASSPRTGHSGNTIYF.

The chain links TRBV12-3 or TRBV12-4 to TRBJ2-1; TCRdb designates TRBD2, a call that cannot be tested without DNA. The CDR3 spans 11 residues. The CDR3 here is CASKSGNEQFF.

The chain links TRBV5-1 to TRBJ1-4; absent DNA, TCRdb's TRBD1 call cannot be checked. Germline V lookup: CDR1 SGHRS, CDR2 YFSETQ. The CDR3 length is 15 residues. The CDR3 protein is CASRSRDSANEKLFF.

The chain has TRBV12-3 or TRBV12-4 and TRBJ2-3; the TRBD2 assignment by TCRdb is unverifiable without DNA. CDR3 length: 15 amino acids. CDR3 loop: CASSFPASGGNTQYF.

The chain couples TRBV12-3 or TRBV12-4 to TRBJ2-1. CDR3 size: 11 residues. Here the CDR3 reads CASSQDVTQFF.

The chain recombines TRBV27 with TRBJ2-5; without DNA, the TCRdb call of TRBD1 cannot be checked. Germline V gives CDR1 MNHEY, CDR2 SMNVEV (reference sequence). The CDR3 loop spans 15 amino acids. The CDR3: CASTPEYGTGETQYF.

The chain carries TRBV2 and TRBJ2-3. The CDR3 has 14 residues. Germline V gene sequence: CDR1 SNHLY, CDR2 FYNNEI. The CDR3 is CASSEALPIDTQYF.

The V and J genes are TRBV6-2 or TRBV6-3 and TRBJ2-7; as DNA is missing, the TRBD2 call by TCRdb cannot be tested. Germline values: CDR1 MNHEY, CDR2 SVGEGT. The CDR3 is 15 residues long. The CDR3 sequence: CASRDSGVRSYEQYF.

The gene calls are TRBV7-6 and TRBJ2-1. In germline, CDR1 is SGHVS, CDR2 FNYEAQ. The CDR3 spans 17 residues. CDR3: CASSLTPSVPPDNEQFF. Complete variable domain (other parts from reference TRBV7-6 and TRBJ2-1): GAGVSQSPRYKVTKRGQDVALRCDPISGHVSLYWYRQALGQGPEFLTYFNYEAQQDKSGLPNDRFSAERPEGSISTLTIQRTEQRDSAMYRCASSLTPSVPPDNEQFFGPGTRLTVL.

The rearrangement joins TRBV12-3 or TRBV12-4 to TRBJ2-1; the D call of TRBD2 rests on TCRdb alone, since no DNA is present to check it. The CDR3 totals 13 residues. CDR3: CASKLAGEGEQFF.

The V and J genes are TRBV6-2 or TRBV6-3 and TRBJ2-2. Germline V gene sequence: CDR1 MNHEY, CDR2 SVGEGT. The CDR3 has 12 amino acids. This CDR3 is CASGRSTGELFF.

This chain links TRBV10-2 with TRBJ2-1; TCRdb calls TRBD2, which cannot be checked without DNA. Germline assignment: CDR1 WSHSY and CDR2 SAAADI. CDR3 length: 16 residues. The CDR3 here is CASSGLTSGRSFEQFF.

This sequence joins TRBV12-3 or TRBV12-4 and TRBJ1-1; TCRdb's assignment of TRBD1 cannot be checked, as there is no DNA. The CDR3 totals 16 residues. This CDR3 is CASSPRDRGHNTEAFF.

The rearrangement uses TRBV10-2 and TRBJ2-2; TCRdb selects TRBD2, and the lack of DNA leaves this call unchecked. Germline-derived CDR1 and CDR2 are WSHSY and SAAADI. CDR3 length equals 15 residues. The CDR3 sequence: CASSGQRSNTGELFF.

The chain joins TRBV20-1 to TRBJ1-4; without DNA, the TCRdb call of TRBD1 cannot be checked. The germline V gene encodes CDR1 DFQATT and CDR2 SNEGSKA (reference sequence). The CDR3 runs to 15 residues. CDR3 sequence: CSARDNRDPNEKLFF.

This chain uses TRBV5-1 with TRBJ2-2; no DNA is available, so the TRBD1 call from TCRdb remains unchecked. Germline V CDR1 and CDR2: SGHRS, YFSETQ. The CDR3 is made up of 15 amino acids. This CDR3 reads CASSGGQGSVGELFF.

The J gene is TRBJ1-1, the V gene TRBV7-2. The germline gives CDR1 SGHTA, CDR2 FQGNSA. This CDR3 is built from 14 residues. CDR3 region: CASSLAIGDTEAFF.

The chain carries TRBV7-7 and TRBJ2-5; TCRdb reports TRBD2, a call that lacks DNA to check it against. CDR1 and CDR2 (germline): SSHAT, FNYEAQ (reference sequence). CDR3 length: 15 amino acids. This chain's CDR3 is CASSLRSGDRETQYF.